This TCR beta chain was observed in a study of regulatory T cells in long-lasting Graves disease. Described time point: newly diagnosed GD, antithyroid drugs for less than 3 months. RNA isolated from PBMCs was used to make the TCR library. This clonotype was detected many times. The CDR3 consists of 17 residues. The V gene lost 5 bases and the J gene lost 2 bases, with 21 bases spanning the gap. Germline V gives CDR1 SNHLY, CDR2 FYNNEI. Through Arm-PCR of CDR3 regions and iRepertoire HTBI primers, TCR beta libraries were built. TCRdb reprocessed the multiplex PCR reads via MiXCR and lists one record per CDR3 protein. This sample carries about 430,000 distinct CDR3 sequences, about 15% of them seen once, and the ten largest clones take approximately 8%. This sample was also put to use in a study of T cells in Graves' hyperthyroidism and ophthalmopathy.

The chain uses TRBV2 and TRBJ2-5; D might be TRBD1 or TRBD2, each matching 7 bases. This TCR was recovered from a woman aged 40 to 55 with Graves disease. Specimen: peripheral blood mononuclear cells (PBMCs), collected at new diagnosis, from a patient treated with antithyroid drugs. The CDR3 loop reads CASSLRGREAPQETQYF. CDR3 bases: TGTGCCAGCAGTCTCAGGGGGAGGGAGGCCCCTCAAGAGACCCAGTACTTC.